This T cell receptor (beta chain) was recovered during a study of vaccination effects on CD4 cells after COVID-19. Study-level background: Two doses of either BNT162b2 or mRNA-1273 were given to each participant. Cultures used approximately 2 million PBMC per well, about 10 IU/ml IL-2 and approximately 10 ug/ml peptides.

General observations from the study: Healthy vaccinees' vaccine-induced clones included only 1 of 255 that recognized common cold coronaviruses.

Isolation of CD4+ T cells took place after less than twelve days of culture. Each culture had half its medium swapped for IL-2 medium on days 3 and 7. As concerns this clone: As yet, its antigen is unknown.

V lost 0 bases to trimming and J lost 1 base, with 10 bases between them. The CDR3 runs 15 residues. Germline V lookup: CDR1 MNHEY, CDR2 SVGAGI. The assay was immunoSEQ multiplex PCR, and TCRdb's table has in-frame clones only and misses some. This sample has about 30,000 clones, with roughly 60% found just once. Sequenced material: CD4+ T cells from PBMCs cultured without peptide, taken before COVID-19 vaccination. V gene TRBV6-5 combines with J gene TRBJ2-7; weak D call: TRBD1 (5 bases). This receptor was obtained from a human donor who received a COVID-19 vaccine. The CDR3 sequence is CASSYSIGDSYEQYF. The CDR3 coding sequence is TGTGCCAGCAGTTACTCGATAGGGGATTCCTACGAGCAGTACTTC.